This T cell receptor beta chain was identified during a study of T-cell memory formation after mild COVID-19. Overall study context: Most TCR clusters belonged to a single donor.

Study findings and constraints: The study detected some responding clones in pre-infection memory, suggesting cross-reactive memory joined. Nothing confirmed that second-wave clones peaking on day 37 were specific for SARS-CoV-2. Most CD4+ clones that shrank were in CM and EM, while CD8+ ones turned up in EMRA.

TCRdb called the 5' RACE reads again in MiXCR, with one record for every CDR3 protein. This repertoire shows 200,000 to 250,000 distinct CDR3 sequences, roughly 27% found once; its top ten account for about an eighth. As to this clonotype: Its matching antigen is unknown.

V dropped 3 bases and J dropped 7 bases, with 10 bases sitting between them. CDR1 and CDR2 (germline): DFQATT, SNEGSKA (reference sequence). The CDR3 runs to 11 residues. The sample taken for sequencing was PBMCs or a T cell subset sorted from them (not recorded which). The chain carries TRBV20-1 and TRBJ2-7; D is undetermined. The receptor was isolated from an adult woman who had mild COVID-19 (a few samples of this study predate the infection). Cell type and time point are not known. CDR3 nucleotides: TGCAGTGCTAGTATAGTGGGGGAGCAGTACTTC. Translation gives CSASIVGEQYF.